Shown below are 28 T cell receptor beta chains from a single sample sequenced in a study of blood T cells in healthy people across ages. Using a J-beta primer mix together with a sample-barcoded 5' primer, a second PCR was run for about 6 to 11 cycles. TCRdb fed the 5' RACE reads into MiXCR, producing one record per CDR3 protein. The data show 2 million or so distinct CDR3 sequences, with about 50% seen just once and 2% to 2.5% held by the top ten. The sample consisted of blood. These receptors all stem from a woman in her forties in good health.

This clonotype was seen at least ten times. This rearrangement joins TRBV29-1 to TRBJ2-5; D is undetermined. V lost 4 bases and J lost 2, with 8 bases in between. Per the germline V gene, CDR1 is SQVTM and CDR2 is ANQGSEA. The CDR3 is made up of 12 amino acids. In DNA form, the CDR3 reads TGCAGCGTTGGGCAGTTACAAGAGACCCAGTACTTC. Protein: CSVGQLQETQYF.

This clonotype was counted between two and nine times. The chain is built from TRBV27 and TRBJ2-7; TRBD2 matches at 14 bases. This CDR3 comprises 15 residues. The germline V gene encodes CDR1 MNHEY and CDR2 SMNVEV (reference sequence). V lost 9 bases, J lost 2 bases, and 6 bases stayed unmatched. The CDR3 sequence is CASWGLAGETYEQYF. As DNA, the CDR3 is TGTGCCAGTTGGGGACTAGCGGGGGAGACCTACGAGCAGTACTTC.

V usage is TRBV6-2 or TRBV6-3 and J usage is TRBJ2-3, with 11 nucleotides matching TRBD2. V lost 2 bases and J lost 3; bases outside the gene matches: 4. Germline CDR1 is MNHEY and CDR2 is SVGEGT. The CDR3 extends over 16 amino acids. CDR3 DNA: TGTGCCAGCAGTTACGTAACTAGCGGGGGTACAGATACGCAGTATTTT. It is translated as CASSYVTSGGTDTQYF.

This clonotype was counted only a few times. This chain links TRBV7-3 with TRBJ1-2; no firm D call. Per germline, CDR1 SGHTA and CDR2 FQGTGA. V was shortened by 5 bases and J by 0 bases, with 10 bases between the two germline ends. The CDR3 spans 14 residues. The CDR3 DNA follows: TGTGCCAGCAGCCTGCTCCCAGCTAACTATGGCTACACCTTC. Its protein product is CASSLLPANYGYTF.

The rearrangement uses TRBV20-1 and TRBJ1-1, with D perhaps matching TRBD1 (6 bases). V lost 0 bases and J 3 bases, leaving 17 bases between the germline ends. This CDR3 has 16 residues. CDR1 DFQATT and CDR2 SNEGSKA come from the germline V gene (reference sequence). DNA for the CDR3: TGCAGTGCTAGAGATCCCTCGGGGGCCCGTTACACTGAAGCTTTCTTT. The encoded protein is CSARDPSGARYTEAFF.

This rearrangement joins TRBV12-3 or TRBV12-4 to TRBJ2-1, with TRBD2 matching 8 bases. This CDR3 is 16 amino acids long. V dropped 3 bases and J dropped 1; count of bases not matched to a gene: 5. CDR3 in amino acids: CASSFRSGDSYNEQFF. CDR3 DNA sequence: TGTGCCAGCAGTTTTCGTAGCGGGGATTCCTACAATGAGCAGTTCTTC.

The V call is TRBV20-1, the J call TRBJ2-7; TRBD2 aligns across 10 bases. V lost 8 bases and J lost 3; bases outside the gene matches: 7. CDR3 length: 13 amino acids. CDR1 is DFQATT, CDR2 SNEGSKA, per germline (reference sequence). CDR3 residues: CSRTAGGNYEQYF. CDR3 DNA: TGCAGTCGTACAGCGGGGGGGAACTACGAGCAGTACTTC.

This clonotype was picked up a small number of times. In DNA, the CDR3 is TGTGCCAGCAGTGAAAACGGCAGGGGGCTAAGCACAGATACGCAGTATTTT. Protein product: CASSENGRGLSTDTQYF. V and J are TRBV6-1 and TRBJ2-3, with 8 bases lining up with TRBD1. Looked up from germline, CDR1 is MNHNS and CDR2 is SASEGT. The ends lost 2 bases at V and 0 bases at J; junction bases unmatched: 7. This CDR3 spans 17 amino acids.

The chain has TRBV18 and TRBJ2-7, with TRBD1 matching over 8 bases. Trimming at V came to 4 bases and at J to 5 bases, leaving 13 bases not matched to a gene. The germline V gene encodes CDR1 KGHSH and CDR2 LQKENI. The CDR3 is 16 amino acids. The CDR3 nucleotides read TGTGCCAGCTCACGAAGACAGGGGATTAATCCTAACGAGCAGTACTTC. Translated: CASSRRQGINPNEQYF.

This clonotype was seen at least ten times. The CDR3 coding sequence is TGTGCCAGCAGCTTTTCTATCGCAGAGACCCAGTACTTC. Translation gives CASSFSIAETQYF. The rearrangement uses TRBV7-2 and TRBJ2-5; D gene ambiguous. With 3 bases removed from V and 4 bases from J, the gap between germline ends came to 9 bases. CDR1 is SGHTA and CDR2 is FQGNSA in the germline V gene. This CDR3 is 13 amino acids long.

The chain is built from TRBV5-1 and TRBJ2-1, with 14 positions matching TRBD2. The CDR3 runs 15 residues. From germline, CDR1 is SGHRS and CDR2 YFSETQ. Trimming cost V 7 bases and J 6 bases; bases outside gene matches: 6. In nucleotides, the CDR3 is TGCGCCAGCGGGACGGGACTAGCGGGGGTCAATGAGCAGTTCTTC. Translated, it gives CASGTGLAGVNEQFF.

The genes are TRBV5-6 and TRBJ2-5, with a possible D match to TRBD2 (7 bases). V dropped 1 base and J dropped 11 bases, with 24 bases sitting between them. This CDR3 region has 16 residues. Germline CDR1 reads SGHDT; CDR2 reads YYEEEE. In DNA, the CDR3 is TGTGCCAGCAGCTTGCCGTCACAGGGAGAGCGGGATGAGCAGTACTTC. Protein: CASSLPSQGERDEQYF. The whole variable domain, remainder taken from reference TRBV5-6 and TRBJ2-5, is DAGVTQSPTHLIKTRGQQVTLRCSPKSGHDTVSWYQQALGQGPQFIFQYYEEEERQRGNFPDRFSGHQFPNYSSELNVNALLLGDSALYLCASSLPSQGERDEQYFGPGTRLLVL.

This clonotype showed up just once. The chain employs TRBV6-2 or TRBV6-3 and TRBJ1-5; TRBD1 is a possible D gene (5 bases). The length of the CDR3 is 15 residues. Germline values: CDR1 MNHEY, CDR2 SVGEGT. V lost 2 bases and J lost 0, with 8 bases in between. The CDR3: CASSYPRGSNQPQHF. Here the CDR3 DNA reads TGTGCCAGCAGTTACCCAAGGGGTAGCAATCAGCCCCAGCATTTT.

The V and J genes are TRBV7-2 and TRBJ1-6; 7 positions agree with TRBD1. CDR1 SGHTA and CDR2 FQGNSA come from the germline V gene. This CDR3 has 14 amino acids. V trimming: 6 bases; J trimming: 7 bases; junction bases outside the gene matches: 6. For the CDR3, the DNA is TGTGCCAGCAGGAGAGGGGGCAGAAATTCACCCCTCCACTTT. It encodes CASRRGGRNSPLHF.

In its sample, this clonotype was seen a few times. The chain employs TRBV6-2 or TRBV6-3 and TRBJ2-7, with D maybe TRBD1 (6 bases). V was trimmed by 4 bases and J by 2 bases, leaving 15 bases between them. The CDR3 runs 15 residues. Germline CDR1 is MNHEY and CDR2 is SVGEGT. In nucleotides, the CDR3 is TGTGCCAGCAGTTCCATGACAGGCGTACCCTACGAGCAGTACTTC. Translating gives CASSSMTGVPYEQYF.

The rearrangement links TRBV6-2 or TRBV6-3 to TRBJ2-5; D call uncertain. Trimming shortened V by 8 bases and J by 5 bases, and 9 bases separated the two germline ends. The CDR3 runs 11 residues. Germline CDR1 and CDR2: MNHEY and SVGEGT. The CDR3: CASAGHETQYF. The CDR3, as DNA: TGTGCCAGCGCCGGGCATGAGACCCAGTACTTC.

The V call is TRBV6-5, the J call TRBJ2-7; tentative D call: TRBD2 (5 bases). There are 16 residues in the CDR3. Germline V gives CDR1 MNHEY, CDR2 SVGAGI. Trimming took 6 bases from V and 3 from J, leaving 21 bases between them. The CDR3 region is CASSPYGPSGLYEQYF. The CDR3 DNA is TGTGCCAGCAGCCCCTATGGCCCAAGCGGTCTCTACGAGCAGTACTTC.

The chain combines TRBV6-2 or TRBV6-3 with TRBJ2-1; D is ambiguous. The CDR3 has 13 amino acids. Germline CDR1 and CDR2: MNHEY and SVGEGT. V lost 6 bases to trimming and J lost 8 bases, with 14 bases between them. In DNA, the CDR3 is TGTGCCAGCAGCATGTCGTTTATGGATGAGCAGTTCTTC. Protein sequence: CASSMSFMDEQFF.

The chain uses TRBV5-6 and TRBJ2-1; unclear D gene. This CDR3 contains 15 residues. Trimming removed 3 bases from V and 3 bases from J, with 13 bases in between. The germline gives CDR1 SGHDT, CDR2 YYEEEE. The CDR3, as DNA: TGTGCCAGCAGCTCCTGGGGTCTTATCTACAATGAGCAGTTCTTC. Protein sequence: CASSSWGLIYNEQFF.

This clonotype was counted a few times. The chain employs TRBV6-1 and TRBJ2-3; 7 positions agree with TRBD2. This CDR3 region has 15 residues. CDR1 MNHNS and CDR2 SASEGT come from the germline V gene. Losses at the gene ends were 8 bases for V and 3 bases for J; bases not matched to a gene: 11. Here the CDR3 DNA reads TGTGCCAGCGGCGAACTTCTAGCGGCAACAGATACGCAGTATTTT. This sequence encodes CASGELLAATDTQYF.

The chain joins TRBV7-2 to TRBJ2-1, with TRBD2 identical over 14 bases. CDR3 length equals 15 residues. The trim removed 8 bases at V and 0 bases at J, leaving 0 bases unmatched. CDR1 SGHTA and CDR2 FQGNSA come from the germline V gene. The CDR3 sequence: CASGTSGGSYNEQFF. The CDR3 DNA follows: TGTGCCAGCGGGACTAGCGGGGGCTCCTACAATGAGCAGTTCTTC. The full variable domain, rest sourced from reference TRBV7-2 and TRBJ2-1, is GAGVSQSPSNKVTEKGKDVELRCDPISGHTALYWYRQSLGQGLEFLIYFQGNSAPDKSGLPSDRFSAERTGGSVSTLTIQRTQQEDSAVYLCASGTSGGSYNEQFFGPGTRLTVL.

This clonotype came up a few times. The rearrangement links TRBV4-3 to TRBJ2-3; 7 nucleotides match TRBD1. CDR3 length: 16 residues. J lost 3 bases, V lost 0 bases, and 6 bases had no gene match. Per germline, CDR1 LGHNA and CDR2 YSLEER. The CDR3 is CASSQETGSSTDTQYF. CDR3 coding DNA: TGCGCCAGCAGCCAAGAGACAGGGTCATCGACAGATACGCAGTATTTT.

This rearrangement joins TRBV20-1 to TRBJ1-2; unclear D gene. The CDR3 has 16 amino acids. The V end lost 0 bases, the J end lost 2 bases, and 16 bases lay between the germline ends. Germline CDR1 reads DFQATT; CDR2 reads SNEGSKA (reference sequence). CDR3 nucleotides: TGCAGTGCTAGAGATCAGAAGAAGGGCCACAACTATGGCTACACCTTC. Amino acid sequence: CSARDQKKGHNYGYTF.

The rearrangement links TRBV2 to TRBJ1-2; 10 bases align to TRBD1. The CDR3 extends over 15 amino acids. In germline, CDR1 is SNHLY, CDR2 FYNNEI. After removal of 1 base from V and 7 bases from J, the junction contained 6 bases not matched to a gene. The CDR3 nucleotides read TGTGCCAGCAGTGAAGAGCGGACAGGGGGTCTTGGCTACACCTTC. This translates into CASSEERTGGLGYTF.

This sequence joins TRBV27 and TRBJ2-1; TRBD1 agrees at 12 bases. There are 15 residues in the CDR3. Germline loops: CDR1 MNHEY, CDR2 SMNVEV (reference sequence). The V and J ends lost 1 base and 10 bases, in that order; junction bases with no gene match: 5. DNA of the CDR3: TGTGCCAGCAGTTTATTGGGACAGGGGGCAGGCGAGCAGTTCTTC. It encodes CASSLLGQGAGEQFF.

The V call is TRBV21-1, the J call TRBJ1-6; no check of the table's D call, TRBD1, against the DNA was made. TRBV21-1 is a documented pseudogene. This CDR3 has 20 amino acids. CDR3: CASNNTSYNRDDLGNSPLHF. The CDR3 coding sequence is TGTGCCAGCAACAACACCAGCTATAACCGGGACGACCTGGGTAATTCACCCCTCCACTTT.

This clonotype showed up just a few times. This sequence joins TRBV18 and TRBJ1-2; no firm D call. CDR1 is KGHSH and CDR2 is LQKENI in the germline V gene. This CDR3 contains 13 residues. Trimming removed 2 bases at V and 2 bases at J, with 6 bases between. The CDR3 DNA reads TGTGCCAGCTCACCAGCAGGAAACTATGGCTACACCTTC. Its translation: CASSPAGNYGYTF.

This clonotype showed up just once. One junction end does not reproduce the germline sequence, and a read error may be involved. The CDR3: CSSSRRYNDQFF. The CDR3 DNA is TGCAGTTCTAGCAGACGCTACAATGACCAGTTCTTC. The V and J genes are TRBV20-1 and TRBJ2-1; D is perhaps TRBD2 (5 bases). CDR1 is DFQATT and CDR2 is SNEGSKA in the germline V gene (reference sequence). The CDR3 is 12 amino acids.